This T cell receptor (beta chain) was identified during a study of type 1 and type 2 diabetes patients. The study's findings and limits: Highly-expanded CD4+ clones were few in type 2 diabetes, median one, roughly 4% of reads.

V lost 1 base to trimming and J lost 1 base, with 7 bases between them. The length of the CDR3 is 14 residues. CDR1 is SGHAT, CDR2 FQNNGV, per germline. To note about this clonotype: The antigen is unknown.

PCR was run on genomic DNA. Multiplex PCR with 30 forward and 13 reverse primers amplified the TCR beta CDR3. TCRdb processed the multiplex PCR reads anew with MiXCR; each CDR3 protein has one entry. The profile shows under 300,000 distinct CDR3 sequences, roughly 50% of them singletons. This chain links TRBV11-2 with TRBJ2-5; D uncertain. The sequencing input was peripheral blood mononuclear cells (PBMCs). This receptor was obtained from a young man with type 2 diabetes. In DNA form, the CDR3 reads TGTGCCAGCAGCTTAGTCTTATTCCAAGAGACCCAGTACTTC. Its protein product is CASSLVLFQETQYF.